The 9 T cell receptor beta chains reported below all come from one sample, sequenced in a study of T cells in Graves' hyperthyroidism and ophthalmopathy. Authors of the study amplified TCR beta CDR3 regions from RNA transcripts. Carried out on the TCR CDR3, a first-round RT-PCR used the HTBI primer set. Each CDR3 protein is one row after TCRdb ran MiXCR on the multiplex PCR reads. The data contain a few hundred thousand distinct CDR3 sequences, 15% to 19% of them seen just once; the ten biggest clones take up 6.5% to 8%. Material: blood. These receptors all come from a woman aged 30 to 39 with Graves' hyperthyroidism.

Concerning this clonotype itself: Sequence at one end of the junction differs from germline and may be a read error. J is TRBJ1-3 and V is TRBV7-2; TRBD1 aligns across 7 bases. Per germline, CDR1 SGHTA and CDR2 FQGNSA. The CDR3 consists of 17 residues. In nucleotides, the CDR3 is TGTGCCAGCAGCTTAGCTCCCCCAGGGGGTCCTGGAAACGCCATATATTTT. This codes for CASSLAPPGGPGNAIYF. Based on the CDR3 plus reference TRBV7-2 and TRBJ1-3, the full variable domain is GAGVSQSPSNKVTEKGKDVELRCDPISGHTALYWYRQSLGQGLEFLIYFQGNSAPDKSGLPSDRFSAERTGGSVSTLTIQRTQQEDSAVYLCASSLAPPGGPGNAIYFGEGSWLTVV.

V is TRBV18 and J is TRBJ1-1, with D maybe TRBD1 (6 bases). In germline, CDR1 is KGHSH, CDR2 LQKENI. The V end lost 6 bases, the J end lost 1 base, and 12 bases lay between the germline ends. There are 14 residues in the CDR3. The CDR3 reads CASSQARGNTEAFF. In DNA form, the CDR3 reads TGTGCCAGCTCCCAAGCCAGGGGGAACACTGAAGCTTTCTTT.

CDR3 loop: CASRDTGNTGELFF. DNA for the CDR3: TGCGCCAGCAGGGATACAGGGAACACCGGGGAGCTGTTTTTT. This chain uses TRBV5-1 with TRBJ2-2; D perhaps matches TRBD1 (5 bases). This CDR3 has 14 residues. With 5 bases removed from V and 1 base from J, the gap between germline ends came to 9 bases. The germline V gene has CDR1 SGHRS and CDR2 YFSETQ.

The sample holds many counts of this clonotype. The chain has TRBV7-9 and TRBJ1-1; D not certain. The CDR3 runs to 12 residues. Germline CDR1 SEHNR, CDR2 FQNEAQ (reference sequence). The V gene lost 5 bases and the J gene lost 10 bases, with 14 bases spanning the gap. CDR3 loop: CASSPSWWAAFF. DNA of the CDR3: TGTGCCAGCAGCCCCAGCTGGTGGGCAGCTTTCTTT.

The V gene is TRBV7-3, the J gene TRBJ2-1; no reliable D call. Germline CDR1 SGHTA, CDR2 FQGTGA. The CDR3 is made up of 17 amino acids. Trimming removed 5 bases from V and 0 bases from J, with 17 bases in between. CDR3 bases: TGTGCCAGCAGCCAAGATTTGGGCAAAAGCTCCTACAATGAGCAGTTCTTC. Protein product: CASSQDLGKSSYNEQFF.

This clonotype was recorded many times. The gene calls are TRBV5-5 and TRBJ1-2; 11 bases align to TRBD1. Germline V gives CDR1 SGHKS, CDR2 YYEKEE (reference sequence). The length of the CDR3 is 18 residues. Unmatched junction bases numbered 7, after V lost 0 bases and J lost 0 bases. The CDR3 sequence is CASSLARTGGLTNYGYTF. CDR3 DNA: TGTGCCAGCAGCTTGGCCAGGACAGGGGGCCTTACTAACTATGGCTACACCTTC. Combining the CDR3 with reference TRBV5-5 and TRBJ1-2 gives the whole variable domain DAGVTQSPTHLIKTRGQQVTLRCSPISGHKSVSWYQQVLGQGPQFIFQYYEKEERGRGNFPDRFSARQFPNYSSELNVNALLLGDSALYLCASSLARTGGLTNYGYTFGSGTRLTVV.

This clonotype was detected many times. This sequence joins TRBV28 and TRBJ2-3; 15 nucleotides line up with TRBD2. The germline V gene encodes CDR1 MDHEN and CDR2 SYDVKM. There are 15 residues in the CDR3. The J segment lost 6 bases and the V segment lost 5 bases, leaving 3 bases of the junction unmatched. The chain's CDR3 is CASSTGTSGRDTQYF. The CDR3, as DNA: TGTGCCAGCAGTACCGGGACTAGCGGGAGGGATACGCAGTATTTT.

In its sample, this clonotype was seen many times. CDR3 nucleotide sequence: TGTGCCAGCAGACCAATGACAGGGGCCCTAGGAGGCTACACCTTC. It codes for CASRPMTGALGGYTF. The J gene is TRBJ1-2, the V gene TRBV27; 8 bases map to TRBD1. The CDR3 loop spans 15 amino acids. V shed 6 bases and J 8 bases; nucleotides not matched to a gene: 14. CDR1 is MNHEY, CDR2 SMNVEV, per germline (reference sequence).

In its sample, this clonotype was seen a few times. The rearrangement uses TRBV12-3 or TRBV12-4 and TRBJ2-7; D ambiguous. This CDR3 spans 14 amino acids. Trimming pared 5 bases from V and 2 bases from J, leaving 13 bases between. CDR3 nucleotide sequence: TGTGCCAGCAGTCGAGCCCCCAAGGCCTACGAGCAGTACTTC. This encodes CASSRAPKAYEQYF.